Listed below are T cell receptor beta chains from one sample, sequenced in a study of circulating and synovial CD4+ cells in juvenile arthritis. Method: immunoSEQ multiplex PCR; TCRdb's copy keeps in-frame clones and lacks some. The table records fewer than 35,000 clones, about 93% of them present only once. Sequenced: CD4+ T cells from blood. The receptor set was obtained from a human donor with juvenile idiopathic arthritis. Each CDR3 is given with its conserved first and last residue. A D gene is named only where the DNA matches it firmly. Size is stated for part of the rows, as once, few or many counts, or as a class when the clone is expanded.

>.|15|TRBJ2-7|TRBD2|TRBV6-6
CASRLFERGSYEQYF
TGTGCCAGCAGACTCTTTGAGCGGGGATCCTACGAGCAGTACTTC
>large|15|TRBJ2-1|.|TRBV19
CASSISWSSYNEQFF
TGTGCCAGTAGTATTAGTTGGAGCTCCTACAATGAGCAGTTCTTC
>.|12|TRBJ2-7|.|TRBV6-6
CASSHPFEEQYF
TGTGCCAGCAGCCACCCGTTCGAGGAGCAGTACTTC
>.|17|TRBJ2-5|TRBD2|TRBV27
CASSVKGLAGRGETQYF
TGTGCCAGCAGTGTAAAGGGACTAGCGGGAAGGGGAGAGACCCAGTACTTC
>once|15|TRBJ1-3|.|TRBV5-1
CASSSSGVRGNTIYF
TGCGCCAGCAGCTCCTCAGGGGTGCGAGGAAACACCATATATTTT
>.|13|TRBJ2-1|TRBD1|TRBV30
CAWAGQAYNEQFF
TGTGCCTGGGCGGGACAGGCCTACAATGAGCAGTTCTTC
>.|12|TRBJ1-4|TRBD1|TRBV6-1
CASRRQGEKLFF
TGTGCCAGCAGGCGACAGGGGGAAAAACTGTTTTTT
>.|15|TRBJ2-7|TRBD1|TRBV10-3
CATSTGTGGSYEQYF
TGTGCCACGTCGACCGGGACAGGGGGCTCCTACGAGCAGTACTTC
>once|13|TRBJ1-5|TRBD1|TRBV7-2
CASSLTRGQPQHF
TGTGCCAGCAGCTTAACCAGGGGGCAGCCCCAGCATTTT
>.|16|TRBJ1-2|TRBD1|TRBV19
CASSIPQGATNYGYTF
TGTGCCAGTAGTATCCCACAGGGGGCTACTAACTATGGCTACACCTTC
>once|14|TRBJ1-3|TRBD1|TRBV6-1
CASRRDRAGNTIYF
TGTGCCAGCAGGAGGGACAGGGCTGGAAACACCATATATTTT
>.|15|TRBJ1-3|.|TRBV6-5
CASSPNYFSGNTIYF
TGTGCCAGCAGTCCAAATTACTTCTCTGGAAACACCATATATTTT
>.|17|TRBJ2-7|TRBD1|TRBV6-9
CASSYGNGTGTNYEQYF
TGTGCCAGCAGTTATGGGAACGGGACAGGGACCAACTACGAGCAGTACTTC
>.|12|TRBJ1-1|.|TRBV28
CASSLLRTEAFF
TGTGCCAGCAGTTTATTGCGGACTGAAGCTTTCTTT
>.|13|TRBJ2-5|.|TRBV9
CASSVGNRETQYF
TGTGCCAGCAGCGTAGGTAACAGGGAGACCCAGTACTTC
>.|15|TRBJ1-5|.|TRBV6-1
CASSRGAGSNQPQHF
TGTGCCAGCAGCAGGGGCGCCGGCAGCAATCAGCCCCAGCATTTT
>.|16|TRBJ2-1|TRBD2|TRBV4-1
CASSQDQGTRYNEQFF
TGCGCCAGCAGCCAAGATCAGGGGACTAGGTACAATGAGCAGTTCTTC
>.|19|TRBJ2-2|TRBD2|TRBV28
CASSLGWGTSGTNTGELFF
TGTGCCAGCAGTCTAGGGTGGGGGACTAGCGGTACCAACACCGGGGAGCTGTTTTTT
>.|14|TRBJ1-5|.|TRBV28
CASRKAGGNQPQHF
TGTGCCAGCAGGAAAGCGGGGGGCAATCAGCCCCAGCATTTT
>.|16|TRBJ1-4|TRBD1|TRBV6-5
CASSYGPGQGYEKLFF
TGTGCCAGCAGTTACGGTCCGGGACAGGGGTACGAAAAACTGTTTTTT
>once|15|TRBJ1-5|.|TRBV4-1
CASSQPREGNQPQHF
TGCGCCAGCAGCCAACCCAGGGAGGGAAATCAGCCCCAGCATTTT
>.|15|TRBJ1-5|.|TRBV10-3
CAISETDSSNQPQHF
TGTGCCATCAGTGAAACAGACAGTTCTAATCAGCCCCAGCATTTT
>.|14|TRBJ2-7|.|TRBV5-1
CASSLGGSSYEQYF
TGCGCCAGCAGCTTGGGAGGCTCCTCCTACGAGCAGTACTTC
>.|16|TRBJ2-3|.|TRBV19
CASSNQPRGNTDTQYF
TGTGCCAGTAGTAACCAGCCCCGGGGGAACACAGATACGCAGTATTTT
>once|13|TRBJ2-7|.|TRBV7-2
CASSPGGLYEQYF
TGTGCCAGCAGCCCTGGGGGCCTATACGAGCAGTACTTC
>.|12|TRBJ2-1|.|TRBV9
CASSGVDNEQFF
TGTGCCAGCTCCGGAGTTGACAATGAGCAGTTCTTC
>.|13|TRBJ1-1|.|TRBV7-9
CASSLSVNTEAFF
TGTGCCAGCAGCTTATCGGTGAACACTGAAGCTTTCTTT
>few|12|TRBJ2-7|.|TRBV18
CASSNRGDEQYF
TGTGCCAGCTCAAATCGAGGTGACGAGCAGTACTTC
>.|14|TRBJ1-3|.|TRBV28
CASHSPHSGNTIYF
TGTGCCAGCCACTCCCCCCACTCTGGAAACACCATATATTTT
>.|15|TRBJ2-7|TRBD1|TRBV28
CASSSTRTGVNEQYF
TGTGCCAGCAGTTCGACCCGGACAGGGGTGAACGAGCAGTACTTC
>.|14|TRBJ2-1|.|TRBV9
CASTPGILYNEQFF
TGTGCCAGCACCCCAGGTATTCTCTACAATGAGCAGTTCTTC
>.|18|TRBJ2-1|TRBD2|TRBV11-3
CASSRVAGGPTSYNEQFF
TGTGCCAGCAGCAGAGTAGCGGGAGGGCCTACCTCCTACAATGAGCAGTTCTTC
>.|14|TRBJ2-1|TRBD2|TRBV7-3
CASSSGAGVGEQFF
TGTGCCAGCAGCTCGGGTGCGGGGGTCGGGGAGCAGTTCTTC
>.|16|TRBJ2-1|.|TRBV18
CASSPPGPGLHNEQFF
TGTGCCAGCTCACCACCCGGGCCAGGGCTCCACAATGAGCAGTTCTTC
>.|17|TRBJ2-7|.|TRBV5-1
CASSRTYVQDSSYEQYF
TGCGCCAGCAGCCGAACCTACGTGCAGGATAGCTCCTACGAGCAGTACTTC
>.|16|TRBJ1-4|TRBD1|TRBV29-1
CSANGQGVSTNEKLFF
TGCAGCGCAAACGGACAGGGAGTTTCTACTAATGAAAAACTGTTTTTT
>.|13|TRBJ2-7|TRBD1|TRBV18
CASSLDRGREQYF
TGTGCCAGCTCATTAGACAGGGGAAGGGAGCAGTACTTC
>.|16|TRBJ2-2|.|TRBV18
CASSPDSPSNTGELFF
TGTGCCAGCTCACCGGACAGCCCCTCGAACACCGGGGAGCTGTTTTTT
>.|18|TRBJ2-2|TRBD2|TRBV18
CASSQGLAGVANTGELFF
TGTGCCAGCTCACAGGGACTAGCGGGAGTTGCGAACACCGGGGAGCTGTTTTTT
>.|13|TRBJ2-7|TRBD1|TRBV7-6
CASSSQGAREQYF
TGTGCCAGCAGCTCACAGGGGGCTCGAGAGCAGTACTTC
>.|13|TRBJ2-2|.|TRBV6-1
CATTTRGTGELFF
TGTGCCACAACTACCAGGGGCACCGGGGAGCTGTTTTTT
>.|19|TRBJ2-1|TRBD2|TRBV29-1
CSVVPRLAGGTSSYNEQFF
TGCAGCGTTGTCCCACGACTAGCGGGAGGGACGAGCTCCTACAATGAGCAGTTCTTC
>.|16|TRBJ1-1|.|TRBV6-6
CASSLMGLGGGGEAFF
TGTGCCAGCAGTCTAATGGGCCTTGGGGGGGGCGGCGAAGCTTTCTTT
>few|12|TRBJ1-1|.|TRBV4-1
CASKSVNTEAFF
TGCGCCAGCAAGTCAGTGAACACTGAAGCTTTCTTT
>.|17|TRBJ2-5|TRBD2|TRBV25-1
CASSDGPTSGLQKTQYF
TGTGCCAGCAGTGATGGGCCGACTAGCGGGTTACAAAAGACCCAGTACTTC
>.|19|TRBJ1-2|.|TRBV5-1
CASSLVPAFEVTRNYGYTF
TGCGCCAGCAGCTTGGTTCCAGCCTTCGAGGTCACGCGGAACTATGGCTACACCTTC
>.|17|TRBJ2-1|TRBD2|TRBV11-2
CASSLVGGRVMGDEQFF
TGTGCCAGCAGCTTGGTCGGCGGGAGGGTCATGGGAGATGAGCAGTTCTTC
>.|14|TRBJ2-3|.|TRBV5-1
CASSFQGITDTQYF
TGCGCCAGCAGCTTCCAGGGCATAACAGATACGCAGTATTTT
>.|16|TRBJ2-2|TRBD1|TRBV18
CASSPTGTGQTGELFF
TGTGCCAGCTCACCAACCGGGACAGGGCAAACCGGGGAGCTGTTTTTT
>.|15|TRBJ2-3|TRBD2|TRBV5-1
CASSPGTSGTDTQYF
TGCGCCAGCAGTCCCGGGACTAGCGGCACAGATACGCAGTATTTT